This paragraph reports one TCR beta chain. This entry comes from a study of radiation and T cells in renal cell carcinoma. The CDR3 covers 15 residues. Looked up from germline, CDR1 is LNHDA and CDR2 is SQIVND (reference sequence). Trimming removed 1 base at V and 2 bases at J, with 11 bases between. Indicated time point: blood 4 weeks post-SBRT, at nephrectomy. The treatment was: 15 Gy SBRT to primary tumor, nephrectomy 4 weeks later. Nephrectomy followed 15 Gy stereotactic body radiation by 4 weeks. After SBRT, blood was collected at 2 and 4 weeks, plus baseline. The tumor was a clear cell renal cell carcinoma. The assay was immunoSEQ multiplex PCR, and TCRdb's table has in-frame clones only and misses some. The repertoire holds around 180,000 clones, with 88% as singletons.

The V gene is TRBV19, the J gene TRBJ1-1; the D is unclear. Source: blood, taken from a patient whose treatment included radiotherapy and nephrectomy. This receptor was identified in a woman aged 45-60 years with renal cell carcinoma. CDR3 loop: CASSIVGGRNTEAFF. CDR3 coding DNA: TGTGCCAGTAGTATAGTTGGCGGGCGAAACACTGAAGCTTTCTTT.